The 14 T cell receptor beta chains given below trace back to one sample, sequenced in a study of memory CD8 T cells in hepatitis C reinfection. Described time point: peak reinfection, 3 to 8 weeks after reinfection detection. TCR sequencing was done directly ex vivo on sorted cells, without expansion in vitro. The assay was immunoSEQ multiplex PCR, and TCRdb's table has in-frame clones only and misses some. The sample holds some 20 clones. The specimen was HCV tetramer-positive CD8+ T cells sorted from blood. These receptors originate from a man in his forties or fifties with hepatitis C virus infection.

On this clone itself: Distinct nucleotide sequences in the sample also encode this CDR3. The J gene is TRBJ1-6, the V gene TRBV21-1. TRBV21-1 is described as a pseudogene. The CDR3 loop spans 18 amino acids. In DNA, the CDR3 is TGTGCCAGCAGTCTCAATATAGCTACACTACATCATAATTCACCCCTCCACTTT. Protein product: CASSLNIATLHHNSPLHF.

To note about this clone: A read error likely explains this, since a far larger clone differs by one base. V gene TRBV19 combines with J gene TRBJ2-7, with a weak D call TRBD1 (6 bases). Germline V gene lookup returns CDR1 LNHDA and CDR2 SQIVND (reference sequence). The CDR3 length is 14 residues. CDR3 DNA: TGTGCCAGTAGTACCAAACAGGGTTGGTACGACCAGTACTTC. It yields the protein CASSTKQGWYDQYF.

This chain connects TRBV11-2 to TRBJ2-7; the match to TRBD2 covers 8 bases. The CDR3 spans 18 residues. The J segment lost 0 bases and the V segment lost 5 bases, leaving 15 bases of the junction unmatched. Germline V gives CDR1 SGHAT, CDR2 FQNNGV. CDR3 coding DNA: TGTGCCAGCAGCCCCACCCCATTAGCGGGGACGATCTCCTACGAGCAGTACTTC. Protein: CASSPTPLAGTISYEQYF.

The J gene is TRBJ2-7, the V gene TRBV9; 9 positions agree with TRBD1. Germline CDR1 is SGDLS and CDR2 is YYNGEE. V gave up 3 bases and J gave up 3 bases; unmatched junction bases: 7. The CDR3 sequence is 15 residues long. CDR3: CASSAGGQGYYEQYF. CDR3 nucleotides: TGTGCCAGCAGCGCGGGGGGACAGGGCTACTACGAGCAGTACTTC.

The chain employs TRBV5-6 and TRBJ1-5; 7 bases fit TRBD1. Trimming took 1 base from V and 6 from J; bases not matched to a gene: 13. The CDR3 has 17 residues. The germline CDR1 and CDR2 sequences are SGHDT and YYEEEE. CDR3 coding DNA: TGTGCCAGCAGCTTGCGACAGGGTTTCTCCCAGGGTCAGCCCCAGCATTTT. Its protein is CASSLRQGFSQGQPQHF.

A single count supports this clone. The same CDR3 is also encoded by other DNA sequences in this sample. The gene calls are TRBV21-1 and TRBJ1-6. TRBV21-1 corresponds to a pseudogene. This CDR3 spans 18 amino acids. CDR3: CASSLNIATLHHNSPLHF. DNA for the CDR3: TGTGCCAGCAGTCTCAATATAGCTACACTACATCATAATTCCCCCCTCCACTTT.

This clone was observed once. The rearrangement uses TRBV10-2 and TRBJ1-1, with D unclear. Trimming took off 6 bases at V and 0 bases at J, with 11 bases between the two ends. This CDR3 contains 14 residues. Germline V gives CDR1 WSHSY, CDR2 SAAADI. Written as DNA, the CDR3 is TGCGCCAGCAGCCCAGACTATTTGAACACTGAAGCTTTCTTT. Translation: CASSPDYLNTEAFF.

The CDR3, as DNA: TGTGCCAGCAGCCCGGGACAACATAGCAATCAGCCCCAGCATTTT. Residues: CASSPGQHSNQPQHF. The rearrangement links TRBV2 to TRBJ1-5, with TRBD1 as a possible D gene (6 bases). Germline V gene lookup returns CDR1 SNHLY and CDR2 FYNNEI. The CDR3 spans 15 residues. The V end was cut by 6 bases, the J end by 0 bases, with 12 bases between. The whole variable domain, filled in from reference TRBV2 and TRBJ1-5, reads EPEVTQTPSHQVTQMGQEVILRCVPISNHLYFYWYRQILGQKVEFLVSFYNNEISEKSEIFDDQFSVERPDGSNFTLKIRSTKLEDSAMYFCASSPGQHSNQPQHFGDGTRLSIL.

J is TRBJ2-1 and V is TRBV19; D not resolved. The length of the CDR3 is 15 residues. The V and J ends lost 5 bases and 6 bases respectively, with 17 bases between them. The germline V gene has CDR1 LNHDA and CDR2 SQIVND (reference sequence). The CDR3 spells CASSLVENRGNEQFF. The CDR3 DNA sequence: TGTGCCAGTAGTCTCGTAGAAAATAGAGGCAATGAGCAGTTCTTC.

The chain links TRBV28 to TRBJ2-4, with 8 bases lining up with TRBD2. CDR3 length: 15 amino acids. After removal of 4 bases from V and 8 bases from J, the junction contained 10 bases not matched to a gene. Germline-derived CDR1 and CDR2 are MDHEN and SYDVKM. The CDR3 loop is CASSWEGLGGHIQYF. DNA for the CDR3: TGTGCCAGCAGTTGGGAGGGACTAGGGGGACACATTCAGTACTTC.

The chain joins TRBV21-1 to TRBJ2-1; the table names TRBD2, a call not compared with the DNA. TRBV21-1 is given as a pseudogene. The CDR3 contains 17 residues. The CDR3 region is CASRYAVATPSDNEQFF. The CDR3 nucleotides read TGTGCCAGCAGATACGCGGTAGCTACACCTTCCGACAATGAGCAGTTCTTC.

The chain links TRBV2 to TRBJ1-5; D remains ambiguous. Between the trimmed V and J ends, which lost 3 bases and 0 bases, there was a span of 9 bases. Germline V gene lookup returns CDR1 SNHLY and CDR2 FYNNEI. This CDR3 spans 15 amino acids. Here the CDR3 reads CASSDGSSSNQPQHF. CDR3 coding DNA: TGTGCCAGCAGTGACGGGTCCAGTAGCAATCAGCCCCAGCATTTT.

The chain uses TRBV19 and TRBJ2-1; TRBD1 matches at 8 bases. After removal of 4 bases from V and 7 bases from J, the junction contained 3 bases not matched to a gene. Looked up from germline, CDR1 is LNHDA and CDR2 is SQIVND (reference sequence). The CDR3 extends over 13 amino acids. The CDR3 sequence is CASSTGGGNEQFF. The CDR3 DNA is TGTGCCAGTAGTACAGGGGGCGGGAATGAGCAGTTCTTC.

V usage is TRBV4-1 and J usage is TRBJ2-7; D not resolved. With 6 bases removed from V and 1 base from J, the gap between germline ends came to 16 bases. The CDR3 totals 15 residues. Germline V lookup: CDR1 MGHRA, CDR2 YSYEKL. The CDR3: CASSFDFQGSYEQYF. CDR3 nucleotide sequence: TGCGCCAGCAGTTTCGACTTTCAAGGATCCTACGAGCAGTACTTC.